One and the same sample provided the 23 T cell receptor beta chains below, sequenced in a study of shared clonotypes between healthy human individuals. Sequenced by immunoSEQ multiplex PCR; TCRdb stores in-frame clones only, minus some. The sample has some 900,000 clones, 60% to 85% seen once. The sequenced material came from memory CD4+ T cells sorted from blood. Subset specified: CD45RA-negative fraction. These receptors all stem from a man aged 18-30 years in good health.

A remark on this clone: The same CDR3 is also encoded by other DNA sequences in this sample. The chain has TRBV29-1 and TRBJ2-7; TRBD1 agrees at 7 bases. The V gene end was trimmed by 4 bases and the J gene end by 2 bases; junction bases not matched to a gene: 5. Germline values: CDR1 SQVTM, CDR2 ANQGSEA. The CDR3 loop spans 13 amino acids. The CDR3: CSVVGTAPYEQYF. The CDR3 coding sequence is TGCAGCGTTGTTGGGACAGCCCCCTACGAGCAGTACTTC.

V gene TRBV4-1 combines with J gene TRBJ1-5; D possibly corresponds to TRBD1 (5 bases). V was pared by 3 bases and J by 4 bases, with 16 bases between. Per the germline V gene, CDR1 is MGHRA and CDR2 is YSYEKL. The CDR3 contains 16 residues. This CDR3 is CASSQGGVEVNQPQHF. The CDR3 nucleotides are TGCGCCAGCAGCCAGGGGGGGGTTGAGGTGAATCAGCCCCAGCATTTT.

The V and J genes are TRBV28 and TRBJ1-2; maybe TRBD1 (5 bases). The length of the CDR3 is 13 residues. Trimming took 5 bases from V and 4 from J, leaving 11 bases between them. Germline CDR1 is MDHEN and CDR2 is SYDVKM. The CDR3 region has the DNA TGTGCCAGCAGTGTAGACAGTCTCTATGGCTACACCTTC. Translation: CASSVDSLYGYTF.

V is TRBV21-1 and J is TRBJ2-1; the listed D gene, TRBD2, was not tested against the DNA. TRBV21-1 is listed as a pseudogene. This CDR3 is built from 16 residues. CDR3: CASSPLERGCYNEQFF. CDR3 coding DNA: TGTGCCAGCAGCCCCCTGGAGCGGGGGTGCTACAATGAGCAGTTCTTC.

CDR3 protein: CASSGRPLAPLHF. The CDR3 bases are TGTGCCAGCAGCGGCCGACCCTTGGCACCCCTCCACTTT. The chain is built from TRBV28 and TRBJ1-6, with D hard to call. This CDR3 is 13 amino acids long. CDR1 and CDR2 from the germline V gene are MDHEN and SYDVKM. The germline V and J ends were trimmed by 6 bases and 11 bases, with 14 bases remaining between them.

The rearrangement joins TRBV30 to TRBJ2-7; D might be TRBD1 or TRBD2, each matching 6 bases. The CDR3 is made up of 15 amino acids. V shed 0 bases and J shed 0 bases, with 12 bases lying between them. Germline lookup yields CDR1 GTSNPN and CDR2 SVGIG (reference sequence). This CDR3 reads CAWSVPGAVSYEQYF. The DNA of the CDR3 is TGTGCCTGGAGTGTACCGGGGGCAGTCTCCTACGAGCAGTACTTC.

The chain has TRBV4-1 and TRBJ2-3; D may be TRBD1 (6 bases). CDR3 length: 15 amino acids. Looked up from germline, CDR1 is MGHRA and CDR2 is YSYEKL. Trimming cost V 4 bases and J 2 bases, with 13 bases left between them. The CDR3 region has the DNA TGCGCCAGCAGCCCAGGAGACAGGATCACAGATACGCAGTATTTT. Protein product: CASSPGDRITDTQYF.

The chain links TRBV27 to TRBJ2-5; 7 bases line up with TRBD1. After removal of 4 bases from V and 3 bases from J, the junction contained 5 bases not matched to a gene. CDR1 and CDR2 from the germline V gene are MNHEY and SMNVEV (reference sequence). The CDR3 spans 14 residues. CDR3 in DNA: TGTGCCAGCAGTTCGACAGGGCCGGAAGAGACCCAGTACTTC. Its translation is CASSSTGPEETQYF.

This rearrangement joins TRBV5-1 to TRBJ1-4; D is undetermined. Germline V CDR1 and CDR2: SGHRS, YFSETQ. The CDR3 has 15 residues. V was clipped by 3 bases and J by 8 bases, with 17 bases between them. Here the CDR3 DNA reads TGCGCCAGCAGCTCCGGGTTCTCAGGCGGAGAAAAACTGTTTTTT. Residues: CASSSGFSGGEKLFF.

The chain links TRBV19 to TRBJ1-2, with TRBD1 matching 11 bases. Germline assignment: CDR1 LNHDA and CDR2 SQIVND (reference sequence). Trimming removed 0 bases from V and 3 bases from J; junction bases left unmatched: 3. CDR3 length: 16 amino acids. CDR3 in DNA: TGTGCCAGTAGTATAGATAGGACAGGGGGCGACTATGGCTACACCTTC. It encodes CASSIDRTGGDYGYTF. Complete variable domain (other parts from reference TRBV19 and TRBJ1-2): DGGITQSPKYLFRKEGQNVTLSCEQNLNHDAMYWYRQDPGQGLRLIYYSQIVNDFQKGDIAEGYSVSREKKESFPLTVTSAQKNPTAFYLCASSIDRTGGDYGYTFGSGTRLTVV.

This clone was observed a handful of times. The chain combines TRBV25-1 with TRBJ1-1; D not certain. Germline CDR1 reads MGHDK; CDR2 reads SYGVNS. The CDR3 is made up of 15 amino acids. V lost 2 bases and J lost 9, with 19 bases in between. The CDR3 is CASSEGYQSNGKAFF. The CDR3 DNA reads as TGTGCCAGCAGTGAAGGATACCAGAGTAATGGTAAAGCTTTCTTT.

Note on this clone: This sample includes further DNA sequences coding for the same CDR3. This chain connects TRBV15 to TRBJ2-5; D is ambiguous. Germline V gene lookup returns CDR1 LNHNV and CDR2 YYDKDF (reference sequence). V dropped 0 bases and J dropped 3 bases, with 5 bases sitting between them. The CDR3 loop spans 13 amino acids. CDR3 loop: CATSRDREETQYF. CDR3 nucleotides: TGTGCCACCAGCAGAGATAGGGAAGAGACCCAGTACTTC.

This clone was observed at least ten times. V usage is TRBV10-3 and J usage is TRBJ1-2; no reliable D call. Per germline, CDR1 ENHRY and CDR2 SYGVKD. V was clipped by 0 bases and J by 7 bases, with 12 bases between them. The CDR3 runs 14 residues. CDR3 in DNA: TGTGCCATCAGTGAGTCGACCCCTCTCCCTGGCTACACCTTC. This codes for CAISESTPLPGYTF.

This clone has a handful of counts. Different DNA sequences within this sample yield the same CDR3. The chain recombines TRBV5-1 with TRBJ2-2; 11 bases line up with TRBD2. From germline, CDR1 is SGHRS and CDR2 YFSETQ. There are 16 residues in the CDR3. J was trimmed by 2 bases and V by 4 bases; bases with no gene match: 4. This chain's CDR3 is CASSPGTSGNTGELFF. CDR3 in DNA: TGCGCCAGCAGCCCCGGGACTAGCGGCAACACCGGGGAGCTGTTTTTT.

A single count supports this clone. The chain links TRBV7-2 to TRBJ1-1, with D uncertain. The CDR3 contains 14 residues. In germline, CDR1 is SGHTA, CDR2 FQGNSA. Trimming stripped 1 base from V and 1 base from J, with 7 bases between. CDR3 bases: TGTGCCAGCAGCTTAGGTCCGGGGAACACTGAAGCTTTCTTT. Amino acid sequence: CASSLGPGNTEAFF.

The chain joins TRBV29-1 to TRBJ2-5, with 11 bases identical to TRBD1. Germline V gene lookup returns CDR1 SQVTM and CDR2 ANQGSEA. The CDR3 runs to 13 residues. V gave up 7 bases and J gave up 4 bases; unmatched junction bases: 5. The CDR3 bases are TGCAGCGCCGAGGGACAGGGGGGAGAGACCCAGTACTTC. It specifies CSAEGQGGETQYF.

V is TRBV15 and J is TRBJ2-1, with 10 bases that match TRBD1. This CDR3 has 15 residues. V shed 5 bases and J 3 bases; nucleotides not matched to a gene: 4. Germline CDR1 LNHNV, CDR2 YYDKDF (reference sequence). CDR3 in amino acids: CATSVRTGGYNEQFF. Here the CDR3 DNA reads TGTGCCACCAGCGTTCGGACAGGGGGCTACAATGAGCAGTTCTTC.

The chain has TRBV5-4 and TRBJ2-5; 8 bases map to TRBD1. The germline V gene has CDR1 SGHNT and CDR2 YYREEE (reference sequence). The CDR3 covers 14 residues. Trimming cost V 0 bases and J 4 bases; bases outside gene matches: 2. The chain's CDR3 is CASSLAGQGETQYF. CDR3 nucleotides: TGTGCCAGCAGCTTGGCTGGACAGGGAGAGACCCAGTACTTC. Full variable domain (missing parts from reference TRBV5-4 and TRBJ2-5): ETGVTQSPTHLIKTRGQQVTLRCSSQSGHNTVSWYQQALGQGPQFIFQYYREEENGRGNFPPRFSGLQFPNYSSELNVNALELDDSALYLCASSLAGQGETQYFGPGTRLLVL.

The chain combines TRBV10-3 with TRBJ2-6; D is undetermined. This CDR3 spans 15 amino acids. V lost 4 bases and J 0 bases, leaving 7 bases between the germline ends. CDR1 ENHRY and CDR2 SYGVKD come from the germline V gene. This chain's CDR3 is CAISASHSGANVLTF. CDR3 sequence (DNA): TGTGCCATCAGTGCTTCTCACTCTGGGGCCAACGTCCTGACTTTC.

The chain uses TRBV9 and TRBJ2-7; 11 nucleotides line up with TRBD1. The CDR3 totals 15 residues. The junction had 7 bases not matched to a gene; V was cut back by 3 bases and J by 5 bases. Per germline, CDR1 SGDLS and CDR2 YYNGEE. This CDR3 is CASSGGGQGAHEQYF. CDR3 bases: TGTGCCAGCAGCGGAGGTGGACAGGGGGCCCACGAGCAGTACTTC.

Here the CDR3 DNA reads TGTGCCAGCAGCCAGGTTACGGGTTCACCCCTCCACTTT. Translating gives CASSQVTGSPLHF. The chain recombines TRBV14 with TRBJ1-6; D is unclear. CDR1 and CDR2 from the germline V gene are SGHDN and FVKESK. The CDR3 has 13 amino acids. V lost 3 bases and J lost 9, with 9 bases in between.

The rearrangement joins TRBV21-1 to TRBJ1-2. TRBV21-1 is annotated as a pseudogene. The CDR3 has 13 residues. The CDR3 DNA is TGTGCCAGCAGCAAAGATCGGGGACTTGGCTACACCTTC. Its translation is CASSKDRGLGYTF.

The CDR3 here is CASSAVGAGGRGEQFF. As DNA, the CDR3 is TGTGCCAGCAGCGCCGTCGGGGCAGGAGGTAGGGGTGAGCAGTTCTTC. V usage is TRBV9 and J usage is TRBJ2-1; either TRBD1 or TRBD2 may fit D (5 bases each). The CDR3 has 16 residues. V was shortened by 3 bases and J by 9 bases, with 22 bases between the two germline ends. Germline V CDR1 and CDR2: SGDLS, YYNGEE.